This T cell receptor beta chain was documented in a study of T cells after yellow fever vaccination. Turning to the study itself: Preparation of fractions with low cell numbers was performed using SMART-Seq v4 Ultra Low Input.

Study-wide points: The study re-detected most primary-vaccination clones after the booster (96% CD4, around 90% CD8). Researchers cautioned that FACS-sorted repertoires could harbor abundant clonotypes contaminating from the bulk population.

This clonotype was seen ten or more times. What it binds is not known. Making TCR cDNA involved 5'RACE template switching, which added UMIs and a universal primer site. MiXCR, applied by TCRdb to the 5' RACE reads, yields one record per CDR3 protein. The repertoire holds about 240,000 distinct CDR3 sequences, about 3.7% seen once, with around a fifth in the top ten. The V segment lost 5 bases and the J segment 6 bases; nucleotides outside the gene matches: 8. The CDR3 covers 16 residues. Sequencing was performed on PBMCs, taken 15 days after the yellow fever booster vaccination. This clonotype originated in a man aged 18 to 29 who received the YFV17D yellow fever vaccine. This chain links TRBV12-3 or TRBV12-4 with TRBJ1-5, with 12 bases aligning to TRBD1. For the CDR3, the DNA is TGTGCCAGCAGTACCTCCGGGACAGGGGGCCGTCAGCCCCAGCATTTT. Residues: CASSTSGTGGRQPQHF.